This T cell receptor (beta chain) stems from a study of shared clonotypes between healthy human individuals (dated by TCRdb to between 2020 and 2021). Looking at the study overall: Three men and two women, aged 18 to 49 years, made up the cohort. For each donor, three plates each were used for CD4 naive and CD4 memory, two plates were used for CD8 naive, and one plate was used for CD8 memory. To estimate repertoire size and how much clonotype sharing occurs between individuals, the study deeply sequenced the blood TCR repertoires of several healthy adults. To increase sequencing depth and limit assay-specific biases, different laboratories used diverse techniques to prepare libraries and sequence TCR repertoires. Between about 0.94 and 8.9 billion PBMCs per donor were obtained by leukapheresis.

Using the deep immunoSEQ assay, multiplex PCR amplified TCR CDR3 regions from genomic DNA. Extracted genomic DNA from each cell subset was spread evenly across all wells of several immunoSEQ 96-well plates, with each plate serving as a replicate. For sorted subsets, each replicate PCR was loaded with roughly 200 ng genomic DNA, equivalent to roughly 30,000 T cell genomes. Purified libraries were measured with a Qubit 3.0 fluorometer, size-checked on a Bioanalyzer 2100, and measured again with the KAPA Library Quantification kit. Every immunoSEQ 96-well plate was sequenced on a dedicated single-read 150-cycle Illumina NextSeq 550 flow cell. From the authors' description of their analysis: Because the immunoSEQ output held only junctional sequences and lacked quality scores, the filtering could not match the filtering applied to full-length reads. Sequences were annotated with PyIR, a Python wrapper for IgBLAST v1.9, and V/J genes and CDR3 were assigned using IMGT germline references. Reads were filtered out if the reads had weak V/J assignments (E-value above 1e-6), no CDR3, stop codons, out-of-frame junctions, or ambiguous translated residues. V3J clonotypes were defined by identical inferred V gene, J gene, and CDR3 amino acid sequence. The percentage overlap between two repertoires was calculated by dividing the number of shared unique clonotypes by the size of the smaller repertoire. Richness of each repertoire was evaluated using RTK rarefaction, the Chao1 estimator, and Recon v2.1 estimates of unobserved clonotypes. OLGA was used to compute generation probabilities for all TCRbeta clonotypes that the gDNA method yielded from a handful of donors. TCRdb carries this immuneACCESS record with in-frame sequences only. Its versions omit some clonotypes, under half of them owing to an unresolved V gene in the studies checked, with the rest unexplained. V and J calls and clone size are as listed in that table; D and trimming were resolved from the DNA. The sample has 2 million to 2.5 million clones on record, approximately 94% of them singletons. The ten largest clones add up to about 1.1% of the sample.

Overall study outcomes, separate from this receptor: The genetic and exposure-history diversity represented was limited by the small number of donors. Incomplete sequencing was indicated by rarefaction of sorted-subset datasets, despite the large sequencing depth. Estimated clonotype richness was generally larger for naive than for memory subsets. Sampling was restricted to blood, and TCR repertoires in tissues likely differ from the TCR repertoires found in blood. Clonotypes shared by all four sorted-subset donors showed higher generation probabilities than non-shared clonotypes. Based on pairwise subsampling, the degree of clonotype sharing among donors was expected to be affected by sequencing depth. Across four donors, approximately 5% of naive CD4, roughly 3.8% of naive CD8, 2% to 2.5% of memory CD4, and roughly 0.41% of memory CD8 clonotypes were shared.

CD8 naive samples were obtained by positive selection for CCR7 among CD45RO-negative cells, yielding a CD45RA+CCR7+ population from which TemRA cells were excluded. The donors were healthy, HIV-negative adults with no recently reported acute infections or vaccinations. Every donor was a Caucasian adult residing in Nashville, Tennessee, USA. After blood collection by leukapheresis, PBMCs were isolated using Ficoll-Histopaque density gradient centrifugation and then cryopreserved in the vapor phase of liquid nitrogen. Analytical flow cytometry was used to check the purity and quantity of every magnetically sorted T cell population. From each sorted fraction, genomic DNA was isolated and quantified by UV absorbance on a Nanodrop 2000c. Sequences MNHEY (CDR1) and SVGAGI (CDR2) are obtained from the germline V gene. From the cysteine through the phenylalanine, the CDR3 covers 15 amino acids. Solely the CDR3 DNA is kept, with 45 bases framed from the first base. The junction shows trimming of 4 bases on V and 7 bases on J, plus 16 bases between the germline ends.

In regard to this clone: There is no known antigen for this receptor. It has no much larger one-base neighbor in the sample; base qualities were not kept.

The material sequenced was naive CD8+ T cells sorted from blood. Reading the label with the study, this specimen's cell subset or site is: CD45RA+CCR7+. This receptor chain uses TRBV6-5 and TRBJ1-4; the D gene is not confidently resolved. The clonotype was recovered from a man aged 18 to 35 in good health. The nucleotide sequence is TGTGCCAGCAGTTCGGGCGGGATGGTCGGTGAAAAACTGTTTTTT. Translated, this gives CASSSGGMVGEKLFF.